These 3 T cell receptor beta chains were all obtained from the same sample, sequenced in a study of human T cells and chemical hapten exposure. Time point described: pre-sensitization, week 0. Treatment given: therapeutic diphenylcyclopropenone sensitization with weekly scalp DPC. TCRdb used MiXCR to reprocess the RACE reads, holding one entry per CDR3 protein. The repertoire has some 300,000 distinct CDR3 sequences, 5.5% of them found once; the top ten carry around 8%. The sequenced sample was whole blood, obtained in connection with sensitization to the hapten diphenylcyclopropenone (DPC). Source of these receptors: a woman in her late teens or twenties with alopecia areata. Some clones in this sample may be carry-over from other donors' samples.

The sample holds a few counts of this clonotype. CDR3 loop: CASSLVRDSPYGYTF. The CDR3 coding sequence is TGTGCCAGCAGCCTAGTCCGGGACTCGCCCTATGGCTACACCTTC. The chain employs TRBV11-2 and TRBJ1-2; D may be TRBD1 (5 bases). Between the trimmed V and J ends, which lost 5 bases and 4 bases, there was a span of 17 bases. CDR1 is SGHAT and CDR2 is FQNNGV in the germline V gene. This CDR3 region has 15 residues.

This clonotype has a count of ten or more. This chain links TRBV5-1 with TRBJ2-7; D is unresolved. The CDR3 length is 14 residues. V was clipped by 1 base and J by 3 bases, with 11 bases between them. Germline V gene data show CDR1 as SGHRS and CDR2 as YFSETQ. The DNA of the CDR3 is TGCGCCAGCAGCTTGAACGCTGGAAACTACGAGCAGTACTTC. Amino acids: CASSLNAGNYEQYF. The entire variable domain, with the rest obtained from reference TRBV5-1 and TRBJ2-7, is as follows: KAGVTQTPRYLIKTRGQQVTLSCSPISGHRSVSWYQQTPGQGLQFLFEYFSETQRNKGNFPGRFSGRQFSNSRSEMNVSTLELGDSALYLCASSLNAGNYEQYFGPGTRLTVT.

This clonotype has more than one count but fewer than ten. The chain carries TRBV29-1 and TRBJ2-7; weak D call: TRBD1 (6 bases). CDR1 SQVTM and CDR2 ANQGSEA come from the germline V gene. CDR3 size: 16 residues. V shed 7 bases and J shed 4 bases, with 26 bases lying between them. CDR3: CSAASRGHPPTYEQYF. In DNA form, the CDR3 reads TGCAGCGCCGCGTCCAGGGGCCACCCACCCACGTACGAGCAGTACTTC.